The entry below gives a single T cell receptor (beta chain) sequence along with its context. The antigen is not known. Assay: immunoSEQ multiplex PCR; the TCRdb copy retains only in-frame clones and omits some. The sample consists of around 100,000 clones, about 91% of them appearing once. This sample was taken from a study of OX40 agonist ivuxolimab in advanced cancers. Turning to the study itself: Participants, 80% to 90% male, averaged 60 years of age, ranging from roughly 23 to 90. Notes on the study in general: With doses of 0.1 to 3.0 mg/kg, CD4+ and CD8+ blood T cells had undergone clonal expansion by week 6. The mean number of expanded clones was higher in CD8+ T cells than in CD4+.

V was pared by 4 bases and J by 4 bases, with 4 bases of the junction left unmatched. CDR1 SEHNR and CDR2 FQNEAQ come from the germline V gene (reference sequence). The CDR3 has 15 residues. The source is an adult with an advanced solid tumor such as melanoma, head and neck, liver or kidney cancer. The sequenced sample was CD4+ or CD8+ T cells sorted from blood, obtained in a trial of the OX40 agonist ivuxolimab. The chain recombines TRBV7-9 with TRBJ1-4; 9 bases match TRBD1. The CDR3 sequence: CASSSTGGSNEKLFF. The CDR3 DNA reads TGTGCCAGCAGCTCGACAGGGGGGAGTAATGAAAAACTGTTTTTT.